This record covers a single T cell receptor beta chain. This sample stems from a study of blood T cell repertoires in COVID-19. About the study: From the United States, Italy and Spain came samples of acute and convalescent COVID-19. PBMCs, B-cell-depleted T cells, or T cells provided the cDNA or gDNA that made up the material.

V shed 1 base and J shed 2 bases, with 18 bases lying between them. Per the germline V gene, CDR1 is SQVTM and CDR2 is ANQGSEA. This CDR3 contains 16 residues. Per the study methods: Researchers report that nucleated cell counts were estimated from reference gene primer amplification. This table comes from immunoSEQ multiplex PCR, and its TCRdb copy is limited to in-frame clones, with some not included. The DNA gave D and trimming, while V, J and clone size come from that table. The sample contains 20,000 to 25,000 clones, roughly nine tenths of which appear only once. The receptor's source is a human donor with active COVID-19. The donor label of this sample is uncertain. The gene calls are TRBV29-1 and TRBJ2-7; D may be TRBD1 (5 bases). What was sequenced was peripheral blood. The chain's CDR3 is CSVEGTTDGATYEQYF. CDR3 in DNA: TGCAGCGTTGAAGGGACAACCGACGGTGCCACCTACGAGCAGTACTTC.